This T cell receptor (beta chain) was sequenced for a study of blood T cell repertoires in COVID-19. Study at large: The samples span acute and convalescent COVID-19 from the United States, Italy and Spain. Sources were T cells, B-cell-depleted T cells, or PBMCs; the material itself was cDNA or gDNA.

Germline CDR1 is SGHVS and CDR2 is FQNEAQ. The CDR3 has 17 amino acids. The trim removed 4 bases at V and 3 bases at J, leaving 14 bases unmatched. Original analysis: Amplification of reference gene primers was used by the study to estimate nucleated cell counts. TCRdb keeps only in-frame clones here, not all; method: immunoSEQ multiplex PCR. That table supplies the V and J calls and clone size; D and trimming were determined from the DNA. The table shows 200,000 to 250,000 clones, with more than 75% occurring only once. The genes are TRBV7-8 and TRBJ1-1; 7 bases are a match to TRBD1. The sequenced sample consisted of peripheral blood. The sequence derives from a man aged 50 to 60 who had recovered from COVID-19. The CDR3 loop reads CASSSQRLGTAYTEAFF. In DNA form, the CDR3 reads TGTGCCAGCAGCTCACAGAGACTGGGGACAGCTTACACTGAAGCTTTCTTT.